The clone carrying this T cell receptor (beta chain) was seen just once. Antigen unknown. Prepared TCR beta cDNA libraries contained unique molecular identifiers. Input of roughly 0.85 to 11 million T cells yielded a few hundred thousand cDNA molecules. TCRdb used MiXCR to reprocess the PCR reads, holding one entry per CDR3 protein. The sample has 800,000 to 950,000 distinct CDR3 sequences; under 70% are singletons. These data belong to a study of post-analysis software for immune sequencing data. Study-wide context: Multiple sclerosis in the patients followed relapsing-remitting, secondary progressive and progressive-relapsing courses. General study findings and limits: Controls significantly exceeded multiple sclerosis patients in normalized Chao1 diversity. Higher frequency in patients than in controls was seen for a handful of TRBV segments, with TRBV5-6, TRBV5-1 and TRBV20-1 among them. Samples from a shared batch, those prepared together, strongly co-clustered by F measure.

V was pared by 2 bases and J by 5 bases, with 10 bases between. CDR1 DFQATT and CDR2 SNEGSKA come from the germline V gene (reference sequence). This CDR3 region has 13 residues. The sequence was collected from a girl aged 5-17 years with multiple sclerosis. The chain carries TRBV20-1 and TRBJ2-1; D gene uncertain. The material sequenced was blood. CDR3 DNA: TGCAGTGCTAGATTCGTCCCCCACAATGAGCAGTTCTTC. This encodes CSARFVPHNEQFF.